The 18 T cell receptor beta chains in this list originate from one sample, sequenced in a study of blood T cells in healthy people across ages. With a J-beta primer mix and a sample-barcoded 5' primer, a second PCR ran roughly 7 to 11 cycles. A single record per CDR3 protein comes from TCRdb applying MiXCR to the 5' RACE reads. The sample holds hundreds of thousands of distinct CDR3 sequences, roughly three fifths seen once. Sequenced input: blood. These receptors originate from a man in his forties in good health.

This clonotype was seen a single time. The chain couples TRBV27 to TRBJ2-5; no definite D call. Germline CDR1 reads MNHEY; CDR2 reads SMNVEV (reference sequence). The CDR3 contains 13 residues. The V and J ends lost 5 bases and 4 bases respectively, with 11 bases between them. The CDR3 here is CASSVGKGETQYF. CDR3 DNA: TGTGCCAGCAGTGTCGGAAAGGGAGAGACCCAGTACTTC.

The chain recombines TRBV21-1 with TRBJ2-7; the listed D gene, TRBD1, was not tested against the DNA. TRBV21-1 is shown as a pseudogene. CDR3 length: 16 residues. CDR3 protein: CASSDSRQASSYEQYF. For the CDR3, the DNA is TGTGCCAGCAGCGATTCCCGACAGGCAAGCTCCTACGAGCAGTACTTC.

V and J are TRBV12-3 or TRBV12-4 and TRBJ1-2; 8 bases map to TRBD1. V lost 3 bases, J lost 8 bases, and 2 bases stayed unmatched. There are 12 residues in the CDR3. The CDR3 loop reads CASSLTGVGYTF. In nucleotides, the CDR3 is TGTGCCAGCAGTTTGACAGGGGTAGGCTACACCTTC.

The chain joins TRBV9 to TRBJ2-1; D might be TRBD2 (5 bases). This CDR3 has 16 amino acids. Trimming left V 0 bases short and J 2 bases short, with 12 bases between. Germline V gene sequence: CDR1 SGDLS, CDR2 YYNGEE. CDR3 residues: CASSVGGPNAYNEQFF. The CDR3 DNA is TGTGCCAGCAGCGTAGGAGGGCCAAACGCCTACAATGAGCAGTTCTTC.

The chain uses TRBV4-3 and TRBJ1-6; D is ambiguous. The V end was cut by 1 base, the J end by 13 bases, with 11 bases between. The germline gives CDR1 LGHNA, CDR2 YSLEER. This CDR3 is 13 amino acids long. CDR3 amino acids: CASSQVGGAPLHF. The CDR3 DNA reads TGCGCCAGCAGCCAAGTCGGAGGCGCCCCCCTCCACTTT.

This chain connects TRBV9 to TRBJ2-1; D not resolved. This CDR3 has 13 amino acids. Per germline, CDR1 SGDLS and CDR2 YYNGEE. V gave up 0 bases and J gave up 6 bases, with 7 bases separating them. The DNA of the CDR3 is TGTGCCAGCAGCGTAGAACTCATCAATGAGCAGTTCTTC. It translates to CASSVELINEQFF. The complete variable domain, with remaining parts taken from reference TRBV9 and TRBJ2-1, reads DSGVTQTPKHLITATGQRVTLRCSPRSGDLSVYWYQQSLDQGLQFLIQYYNGEERAKGNILERFSAQQFPDLHSELNLSSLELGDSALYFCASSVELINEQFFGPGTRLTVL.

This clonotype was seen ten or more times. The chain recombines TRBV28 with TRBJ2-5; D is possibly TRBD2 (6 bases). The V gene lost 6 bases and the J gene lost 1 base, with 12 bases spanning the gap. Germline CDR1 reads MDHEN; CDR2 reads SYDVKM. The CDR3 runs to 14 residues. CDR3 sequence (DNA): TGTGCCAGCAGCCCCCCCGGGGGCCAAGAGACCCAGTACTTC. Protein: CASSPPGGQETQYF.

The chain uses TRBV28 and TRBJ2-3; TRBD2 matches 9 bases. V lost 5 bases, J lost 4 bases, and 4 bases stayed unmatched. Germline loops: CDR1 MDHEN, CDR2 SYDVKM. The CDR3 is 14 amino acids. CDR3 nucleotide sequence: TGTGCCAGCAGTGTAGCGGGAGCATCAGATACGCAGTATTTT. This sequence encodes CASSVAGASDTQYF.

The chain combines TRBV7-3 with TRBJ2-1; D gene ambiguous. Germline V gives CDR1 SGHTA, CDR2 FQGTGA. Trimming removed 5 bases from V and 2 bases from J, with 10 bases in between. There are 14 residues in the CDR3. The CDR3 loop is CASSPTNTYNEQFF. The CDR3, as DNA: TGTGCCAGCAGCCCCACCAATACCTACAATGAGCAGTTCTTC.

The rearrangement links TRBV20-1 to TRBJ2-5, with 8 positions matching TRBD2. Germline V gene data show CDR1 as DFQATT and CDR2 as SNEGSKA (reference sequence). The CDR3 spans 14 residues. V shed 6 bases, J shed 4 bases, and the junction held 10 bases outside the gene matches. The CDR3 DNA reads TGCAGTGCGAGTGGACTAGCATTTGGAGAGACCCAGTACTTC. This translates into CSASGLAFGETQYF.

The CDR3 DNA sequence: TGTGCCAGCAGCGTAGGGTCTAGCGGGAGTGATGAGCAGTTCTTC. Translating gives CASSVGSSGSDEQFF. The chain combines TRBV9 with TRBJ2-1; TRBD2 aligns across 10 bases. Germline V gene lookup returns CDR1 SGDLS and CDR2 YYNGEE. This CDR3 is built from 15 residues. Trimming at V came to 0 bases and at J to 8 bases, leaving 5 bases not matched to a gene.

In DNA, the CDR3 is TGTGCCAGCTCGTACGGGCGGGAGACAGATACGCAGTATTTT. Its translation is CASSYGRETDTQYF. J is TRBJ2-3 and V is TRBV9; 7 bases match TRBD2. With 7 bases clipped from V and 3 bases from J, the junction kept 8 bases outside the gene matches. In germline, CDR1 is SGDLS, CDR2 YYNGEE. This CDR3 is 14 amino acids long.

The table lists this clonotype with a few counts. This chain joins TRBV4-2 and TRBJ1-1; D might be TRBD1 (5 bases). Germline V gene data show CDR1 as LGHNA and CDR2 as YNFKEQ. The CDR3 has 12 amino acids. V dropped 0 bases and J dropped 8 bases, with 7 bases sitting between them. The CDR3 here is CASSQDRGEAFF. DNA for the CDR3: TGTGCCAGCAGCCAAGATCGGGGGGAAGCTTTCTTT.

The CDR3 region has the DNA TGCAGCGTTGATACCGGGACAGGGATGTACGAGCAGTACTTC. Its protein product is CSVDTGTGMYEQYF. The V call is TRBV29-1, the J call TRBJ2-5; 9 positions agree with TRBD1. The end of the DNA is better explained by TRBJ2-7, so the J call may be wrong. Germline V gene data show CDR1 as SQVTM and CDR2 as ANQGSEA. This CDR3 has 14 amino acids.

The chain combines TRBV12-3 or TRBV12-4 with TRBJ2-2; 13 bases are shared with TRBD2. Trimming removed 6 bases from V and 0 bases from J; junction bases left unmatched: 10. CDR3 size: 19 residues. The CDR3 region is CASSTRTSGGTSNTGELFF. The CDR3 DNA sequence: TGTGCCAGCAGCACACGGACTAGCGGGGGAACCTCGAACACCGGGGAGCTGTTTTTT.

The chain combines TRBV6-1 with TRBJ1-5; no clear D. In germline, CDR1 is MNHNS, CDR2 SASEGT. Trimming left V 8 bases short and J 6 bases short, with 20 bases between. This CDR3 spans 15 amino acids. This chain's CDR3 is CASDPIPRSSQPQHF. The CDR3, as DNA: TGTGCCAGCGATCCGATTCCTCGCAGTAGTCAGCCCCAGCATTTT.

The chain uses TRBV29-1 and TRBJ2-4; D uncertain. CDR1 is SQVTM, CDR2 ANQGSEA, per germline. With 7 bases removed from V and 1 base from J, the gap between germline ends came to 8 bases. The CDR3 covers 12 residues. The CDR3 loop reads CSADGAKNIQYF. In DNA, the CDR3 is TGCAGCGCCGATGGGGCCAAAAACATTCAGTACTTC.

J is TRBJ1-2 and V is TRBV27; D not resolved. Trimming pared 2 bases from V and 6 bases from J, leaving 13 bases between. The CDR3 is made up of 14 amino acids. CDR1 MNHEY and CDR2 SMNVEV come from the germline V gene (reference sequence). CDR3 amino acids: CASSLSRRNNGYTF. The CDR3 bases are TGTGCCAGCAGTTTAAGCAGGCGGAACAATGGCTACACCTTC.